Shown below are 4 T cell receptor beta chains from a single sample sequenced in a study of T cell responses to AZD1222 COVID-19 vaccine. Libraries were prepared by immunoSEQ multiplex PCR; TCRdb keeps only in-frame clonotypes and omits some of them. The sample records more than 95,000 clones, approximately 88% being singletons. Sequencing used peripheral blood, obtained on day 0 of AZD1222 vaccination. The receptors derive from an adult in good health.

J is TRBJ1-2 and V is TRBV7-9; 9 nucleotides match TRBD1. The J segment lost 5 bases and the V segment lost 0 bases, leaving 4 bases of the junction unmatched. The CDR3 covers 15 residues. Germline assignment: CDR1 SEHNR and CDR2 FQNEAQ (reference sequence). The CDR3 region is CASSLARDREYGYTF. CDR3 in DNA: TGTGCCAGCAGCTTAGCTAGGGACAGGGAATATGGCTACACCTTC.

The chain carries TRBV20-1 and TRBJ2-1, with TRBD2 identical over 9 bases. The length of the CDR3 is 16 residues. Germline V gives CDR1 DFQATT, CDR2 SNEGSKA (reference sequence). The V and J ends lost 3 bases and 4 bases, in that order; junction bases with no gene match: 10. CDR3 sequence: CSASLLAGLEYNEQFF. The CDR3 coding sequence is TGCAGTGCTAGTTTGCTAGCGGGGCTTGAATACAATGAGCAGTTCTTC.

This chain joins TRBV3-1 (or the pseudogene TRBV3-2) and TRBJ1-2; D not resolved. This CDR3 region has 12 residues. CDR1 LGHDT and CDR2 YNNKEL come from the germline V gene (reference sequence). V was shortened by 0 bases and J by 7 bases, with 6 bases between the two germline ends. CDR3 in DNA: TGTGCCAGCAGCCAAGAAGATGGTGGCTACACCTTC. Encoded protein: CASSQEDGGYTF.

The rearrangement links TRBV7-9 to TRBJ2-2, with 7 bases aligning to TRBD2. The CDR3 consists of 17 residues. The V and J ends lost 5 bases and 2 bases, in that order; junction bases with no gene match: 11. The germline gives CDR1 SEHNR, CDR2 FQNEAQ (reference sequence). The CDR3 here is CASSLPKRLANTGELFF. CDR3 nucleotides: TGTGCCAGCAGCCTCCCTAAGAGACTAGCTAACACCGGGGAGCTGTTTTTT.